This is a list of T cell receptor beta chains from one sample in a study of shared clonotypes between healthy human individuals. Produced via immunoSEQ multiplex PCR; TCRdb's table is partial and in-frame only. The sample lists about 180,000 clones, approximately 92% occurring once. Input material: naive CD4+ T cells sorted from blood. The receptors shown here come from a woman in her thirties in good health. CDR3s include the opening cysteine and the closing phenylalanine or tryptophan. Each record gives: CDR3 protein, CDR3 DNA, V gene, J gene, clone size, D gene. The D gene is left open where the match is weak. Only some rows state a clone size, as once, few, many or a class for expanded clones.

CASSLYSTDTQYF	TGCGCCAGCAGCTTGTACTCCACAGATACGCAGTATTTT	TRBV5-1	TRBJ2-3	-	-
CASSDLTSGIGTDTQYF	TGTGCCAGCAGCGACCTGACTAGCGGGATAGGCACAGATACGCAGTATTTT	TRBV5-4	TRBJ2-3	-	TRBD2
CASSLGGRTEAFF	TGTGCCAGCAGCTTGGGGGGGAGGACTGAAGCTTTCTTT	TRBV5-4	TRBJ1-1	once	-
CASTPGFPGELFF	TGTGCCAGCACTCCAGGGTTCCCCGGGGAGCTGTTTTTT	TRBV6-1	TRBJ2-2	-	-
CASSLGGASSLGQYF	TGTGCCAGCAGCTTGGGCGGGGCCTCATCCCTCGGGCAGTACTTC	TRBV5-4	TRBJ2-7	once	-
CASSTDRGRVYGYTF	TGTGCCAGCAGTACGGACAGGGGGCGCGTCTATGGCTACACCTTC	TRBV6-1	TRBJ1-2	-	TRBD1
CASSSARNYGYTF	TGTGCCAGCAGCTCGGCCCGGAACTATGGCTACACCTTC	TRBV28	TRBJ1-2	-	-
CASSAWSAGERRVFF	TGTGCCAGTAGTGCCTGGTCAGCGGGAGAGCGGAGGGTTTTCTTC	TRBV19	TRBJ2-1	-	TRBD2
CASSSQPFSGNTIYF	TGTGCCAGCAGCTCGCAACCCTTCTCTGGAAACACCATATATTTT	TRBV5-5	TRBJ1-3	-	-
CASSQTIAQFF	TGTGCCAGCAGCCAGACAATCGCGCAGTTCTTC	TRBV14	TRBJ2-1	-	-
CASSQFRDYEQYF	TGCGCCAGCTCGCAGTTCAGGGACTACGAGCAGTACTTC	TRBV4-1	TRBJ2-7	-	-
CASSLVAGSYNEQFF	TGCGCCAGCAGCTTGGTTGCGGGCTCCTACAATGAGCAGTTCTTC	TRBV5-1	TRBJ2-1	-	-
CASSLAYAGGFNEQYF	TGCGCCAGCAGCTTGGCCTATGCAGGGGGCTTTAACGAGCAGTACTTC	TRBV5-1	TRBJ2-7	-	TRBD1
CASSEYTQGGNTIYF	TGTGCCAGCAGTGAATATACCCAGGGTGGAAACACCATATATTTT	TRBV25-1	TRBJ1-3	-	-
CASSFRTSGRTYEQYF	TGTGCCAGCAGCTTCCGGACTAGCGGGAGGACTTACGAGCAGTACTTC	TRBV7-9	TRBJ2-7	-	TRBD2
CASSSGQTITEAFF	TGCGCCAGCAGCTCGGGACAGACAATCACTGAAGCTTTCTTT	TRBV5-1	TRBJ1-1	-	TRBD1
CASSSTSAGVVWYF	TGTGCCAGCAGCTCCACCTCGGCAGGGGTTGTATGGTATTTT	TRBV7-2	TRBJ2-3	-	-
CASSHLLRGRTSYEQYF	TGTGCCAGCAGCCACCTCCTGCGCGGGCGGACCTCCTACGAGCAGTACTTC	TRBV14	TRBJ2-7	-	-
CASSLAKEWGVRYEQYF	TGTGCCAGCAGTTTGGCGAAGGAGTGGGGGGTGAGGTACGAGCAGTACTTC	TRBV28	TRBJ2-7	-	-
CASSLGTGGKQFF	TGTGCCAGCAGCTTAGGTACAGGGGGCAAGCAGTTCTTC	TRBV7-2	TRBJ2-1	-	TRBD1
CASSFRTGWFGNEQFF	TGTGCCAGCAGCTTTCGGACAGGGTGGTTTGGCAATGAGCAGTTCTTC	TRBV5-6	TRBJ2-1	-	TRBD1
CSARRGGLANNEQFF	TGCAGCGCCCGACGAGGGGGACTAGCGAATAATGAGCAGTTCTTC	TRBV29-1	TRBJ2-1	-	TRBD2
CASSLTGADEQYF	TGTGCCAGCAGCCTGACAGGGGCGGACGAGCAGTACTTC	TRBV7-9	TRBJ2-7	-	TRBD1
CASSLGGGSGQPQHF	TGTGCCAGCAGCTTGGGAGGGGGCTCGGGTCAGCCCCAGCATTTT	TRBV5-4	TRBJ1-5	-	TRBD1
CASSSGTSGRAYEQYF	TGCGCCAGCAGCTCCGGGACTAGCGGGAGGGCGTACGAGCAGTACTTC	TRBV5-1	TRBJ2-7	-	TRBD2